These T cell receptor beta chains were read from a single sample in a study of OX40 agonist ivuxolimab in advanced cancers. Only in-frame clones appear in the TCRdb table, and some are missing; sequencing was by immunoSEQ multiplex PCR. The table records 60,000 to 65,000 clones, about nine tenths of them present only once. Sequencing was performed on CD4+ or CD8+ T cells sorted from blood, taken in a trial of the OX40 agonist ivuxolimab. All receptors come from an adult with an advanced solid tumor such as melanoma, head and neck, liver or kidney cancer. Both conserved end residues are part of each CDR3. Each record gives: CDR3 protein, V gene.

CDR3 protein: CASSLEAGGAETQYF; V gene: TRBV7-3
CDR3 protein: CASSGIGTIYEQYF; V gene: TRBV6-1
CDR3 protein: CSVEFSVAEPGTEAFF; V gene: TRBV29-1
CDR3 protein: CASSPQGYGYTF; V gene: TRBV7-9
CDR3 protein: CASSFEAPGELFF; V gene: TRBV7-6
CDR3 protein: CASSLGTWGNTGELFF; V gene: TRBV28
CDR3 protein: CASSETPGLAYEQYF; V gene: TRBV5-1
CDR3 protein: CASSLRTGFIGELFF; V gene: TRBV2
CDR3 protein: CASGIAGAPKNIQYF; V gene: TRBV27
CDR3 protein: CASSQVFSTSGRSQLF; V gene: TRBV4-2
CDR3 protein: CSASLDNEQFF; V gene: TRBV20-1
CDR3 protein: CSVEDMAEVSQETQYF; V gene: TRBV29-1
CDR3 protein: CASSTMTGWGNEQFF; V gene: TRBV19
CDR3 protein: CASSLGNTIYF; V gene: TRBV6-1
CDR3 protein: CSVTRGGNQPQHF; V gene: TRBV29-1
CDR3 protein: CASSENPHSTDTQYF; V gene: TRBV6-1
CDR3 protein: CAISEAGGSYNEQFF; V gene: TRBV10-3
CDR3 protein: CASSPGPVNEQFF; V gene: TRBV4-1
CDR3 protein: CASSSTGIFYEQYF; V gene: TRBV27